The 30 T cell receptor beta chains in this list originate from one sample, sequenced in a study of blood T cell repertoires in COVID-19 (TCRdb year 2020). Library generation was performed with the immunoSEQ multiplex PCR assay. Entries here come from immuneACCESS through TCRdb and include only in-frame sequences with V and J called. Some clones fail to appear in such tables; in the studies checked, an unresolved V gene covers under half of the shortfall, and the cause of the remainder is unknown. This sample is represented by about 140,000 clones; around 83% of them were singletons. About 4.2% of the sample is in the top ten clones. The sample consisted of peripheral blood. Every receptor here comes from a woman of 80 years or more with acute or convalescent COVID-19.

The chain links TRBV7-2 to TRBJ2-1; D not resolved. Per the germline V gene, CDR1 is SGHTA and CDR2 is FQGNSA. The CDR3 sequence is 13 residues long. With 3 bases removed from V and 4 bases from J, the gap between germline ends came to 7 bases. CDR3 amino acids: CASSFPQYNEQFF. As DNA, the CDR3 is TGTGCCAGCAGCTTCCCACAGTACAATGAGCAGTTCTTC.

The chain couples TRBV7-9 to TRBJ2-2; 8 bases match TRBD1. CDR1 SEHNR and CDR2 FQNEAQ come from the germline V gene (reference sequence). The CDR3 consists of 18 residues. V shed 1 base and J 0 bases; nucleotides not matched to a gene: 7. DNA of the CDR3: TGTGCCAGCAGCTTAGGATCAGGGGGCCCGGCGAACACCGGGGAGCTGTTTTTT. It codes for CASSLGSGGPANTGELFF.

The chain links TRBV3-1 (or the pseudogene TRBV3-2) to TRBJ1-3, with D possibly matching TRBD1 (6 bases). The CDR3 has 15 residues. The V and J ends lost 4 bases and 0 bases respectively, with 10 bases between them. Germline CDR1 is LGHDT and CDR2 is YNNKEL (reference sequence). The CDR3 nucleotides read TGTGCCAGCAGCCCGAGGGGGAGCTCTGGAAACACCATATATTTT. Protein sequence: CASSPRGSSGNTIYF.

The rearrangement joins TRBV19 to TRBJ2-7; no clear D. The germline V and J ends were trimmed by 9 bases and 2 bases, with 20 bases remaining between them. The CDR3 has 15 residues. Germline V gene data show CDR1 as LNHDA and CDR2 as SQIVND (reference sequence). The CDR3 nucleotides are TGTGCCAGCCAAGCCCGGCTAGGCACAACCTACGAGCAGTACTTC. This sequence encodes CASQARLGTTYEQYF.

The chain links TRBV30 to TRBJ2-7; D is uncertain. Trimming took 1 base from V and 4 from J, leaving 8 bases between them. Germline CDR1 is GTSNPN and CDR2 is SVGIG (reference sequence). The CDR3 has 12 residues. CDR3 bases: TGTGCCTGGAGTGCGTCCCAGTACGAGCAGTACTTC. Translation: CAWSASQYEQYF.

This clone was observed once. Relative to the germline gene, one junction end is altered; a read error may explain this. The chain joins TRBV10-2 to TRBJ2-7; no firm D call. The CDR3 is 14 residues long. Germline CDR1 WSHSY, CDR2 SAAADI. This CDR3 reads CPSSPPVVSYEQYF. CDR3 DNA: TGCCCCAGCAGCCCGCCGGTAGTCTCCTACGAGCAGTACTTC.

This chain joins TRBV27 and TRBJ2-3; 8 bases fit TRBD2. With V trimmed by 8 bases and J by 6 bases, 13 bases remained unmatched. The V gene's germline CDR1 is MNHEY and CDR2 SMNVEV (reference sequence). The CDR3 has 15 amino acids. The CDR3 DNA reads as TGTGCCAGCGGGAGGGGAGGACTAGCAGGCGATACGCAGTATTTT. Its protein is CASGRGGLAGDTQYF.

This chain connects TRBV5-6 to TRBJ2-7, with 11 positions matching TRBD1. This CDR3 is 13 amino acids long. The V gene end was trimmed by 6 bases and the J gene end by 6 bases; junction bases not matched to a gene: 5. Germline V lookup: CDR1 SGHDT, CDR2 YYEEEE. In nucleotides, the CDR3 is TGTGCCAGCACCCGGGACAGGGGGGGCGAGCAGTACTTC. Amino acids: CASTRDRGGEQYF.

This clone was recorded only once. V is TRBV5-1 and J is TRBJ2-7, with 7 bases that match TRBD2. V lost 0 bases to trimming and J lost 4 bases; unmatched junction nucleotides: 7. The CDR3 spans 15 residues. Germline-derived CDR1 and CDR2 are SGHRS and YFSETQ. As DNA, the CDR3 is TGCGCCAGCAGCTTGGGACTAGCCGGTCCTTACGAGCAGTACTTC. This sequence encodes CASSLGLAGPYEQYF. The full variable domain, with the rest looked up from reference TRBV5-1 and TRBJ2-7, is KAGVTQTPRYLIKTRGQQVTLSCSPISGHRSVSWYQQTPGQGLQFLFEYFSETQRNKGNFPGRFSGRQFSNSRSEMNVSTLELGDSALYLCASSLGLAGPYEQYFGPGTRLTVT.

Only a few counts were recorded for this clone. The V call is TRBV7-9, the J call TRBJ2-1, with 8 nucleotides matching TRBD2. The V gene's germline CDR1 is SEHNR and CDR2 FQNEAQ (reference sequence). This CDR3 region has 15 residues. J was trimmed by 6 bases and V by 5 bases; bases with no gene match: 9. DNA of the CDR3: TGTGCCAGCAGCATCAAAGCGGGAGTTCGCAATGAGCAGTTCTTC. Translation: CASSIKAGVRNEQFF. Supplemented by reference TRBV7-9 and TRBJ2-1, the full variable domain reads DTGVSQNPRHKITKRGQNVTFRCDPISEHNRLYWYRQTLGQGPEFLTYFQNEAQLEKSRLLSDRFSAERPKGSFSTLEIQRTEQGDSAMYLCASSIKAGVRNEQFFGPGTRLTVL.

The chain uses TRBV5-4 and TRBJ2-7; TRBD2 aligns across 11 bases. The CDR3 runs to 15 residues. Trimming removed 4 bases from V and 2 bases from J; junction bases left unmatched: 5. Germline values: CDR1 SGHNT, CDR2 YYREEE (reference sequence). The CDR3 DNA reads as TGTGCCAGCAGCCCCCTAGCGGGAGGAACCTACGAGCAGTACTTC. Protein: CASSPLAGGTYEQYF.

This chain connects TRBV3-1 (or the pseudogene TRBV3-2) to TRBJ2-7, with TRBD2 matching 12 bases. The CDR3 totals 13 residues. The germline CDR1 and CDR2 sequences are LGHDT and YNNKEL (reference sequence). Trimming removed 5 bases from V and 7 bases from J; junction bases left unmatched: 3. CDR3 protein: CASSSSGGVEQYF. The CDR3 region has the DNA TGTGCCAGCAGCTCTAGCGGGGGGGTGGAGCAGTACTTC.

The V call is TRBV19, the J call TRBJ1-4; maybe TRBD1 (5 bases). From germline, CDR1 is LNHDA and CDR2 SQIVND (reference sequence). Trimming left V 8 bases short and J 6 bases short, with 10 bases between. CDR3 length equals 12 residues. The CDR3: CASGGVDEKLFF. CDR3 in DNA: TGTGCCAGTGGGGGGGTAGATGAAAAACTGTTTTTT.

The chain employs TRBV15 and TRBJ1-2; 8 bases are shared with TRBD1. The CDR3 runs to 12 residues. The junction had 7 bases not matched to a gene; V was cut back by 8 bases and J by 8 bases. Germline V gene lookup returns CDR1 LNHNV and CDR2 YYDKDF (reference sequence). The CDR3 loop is CATPRGRWGYTF. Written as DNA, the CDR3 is TGTGCCACCCCCAGGGGGCGGTGGGGCTACACCTTC.

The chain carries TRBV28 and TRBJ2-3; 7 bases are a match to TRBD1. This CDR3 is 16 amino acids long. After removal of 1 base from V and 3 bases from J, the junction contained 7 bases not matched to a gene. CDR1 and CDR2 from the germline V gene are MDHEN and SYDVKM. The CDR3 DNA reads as TGTGCCAGCAGTTTATCGTCTGACAGGGCAACAGATACGCAGTATTTT. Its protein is CASSLSSDRATDTQYF.

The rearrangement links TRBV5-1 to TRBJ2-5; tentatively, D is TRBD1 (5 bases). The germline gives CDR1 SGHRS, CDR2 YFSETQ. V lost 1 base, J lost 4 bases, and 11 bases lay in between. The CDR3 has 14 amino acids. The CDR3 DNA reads TGCGCCAGCAGCTTGAGCAGGGTTCGAGAGACCCAGTACTTC. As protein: CASSLSRVRETQYF.

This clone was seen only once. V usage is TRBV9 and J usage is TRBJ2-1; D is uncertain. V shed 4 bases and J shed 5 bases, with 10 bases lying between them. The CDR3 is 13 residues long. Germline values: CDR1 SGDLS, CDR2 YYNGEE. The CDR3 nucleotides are TGTGCCAGCAGCACGAAGACACACAATGAGCAGTTCTTC. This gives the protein CASSTKTHNEQFF.

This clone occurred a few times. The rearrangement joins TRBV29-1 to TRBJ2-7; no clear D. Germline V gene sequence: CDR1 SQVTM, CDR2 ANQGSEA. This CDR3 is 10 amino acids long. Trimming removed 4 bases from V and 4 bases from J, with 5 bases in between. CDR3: CSVGQYEQYF. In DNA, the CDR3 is TGCAGCGTTGGCCAGTACGAGCAGTACTTC.

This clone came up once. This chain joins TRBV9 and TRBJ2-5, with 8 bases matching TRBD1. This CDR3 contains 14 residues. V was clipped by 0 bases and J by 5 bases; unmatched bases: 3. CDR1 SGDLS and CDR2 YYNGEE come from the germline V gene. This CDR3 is CASSVGRGPETQYF. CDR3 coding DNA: TGTGCCAGCAGCGTAGGCAGGGGGCCGGAGACCCAGTACTTC.

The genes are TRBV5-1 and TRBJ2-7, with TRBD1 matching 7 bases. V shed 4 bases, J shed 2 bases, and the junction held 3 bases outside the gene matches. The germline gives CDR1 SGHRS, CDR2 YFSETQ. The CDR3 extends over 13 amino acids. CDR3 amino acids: CASSPGQPYEQYF. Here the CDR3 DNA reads TGCGCCAGCAGCCCGGGACAGCCCTACGAGCAGTACTTC.

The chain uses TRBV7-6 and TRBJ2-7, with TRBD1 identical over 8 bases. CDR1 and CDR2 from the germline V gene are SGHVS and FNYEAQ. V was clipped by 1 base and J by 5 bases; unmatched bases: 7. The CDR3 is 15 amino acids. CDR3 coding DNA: TGTGCCAGCAGCTTAGAGGCAGGGGGCTTAAACGAGCAGTACTTC. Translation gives CASSLEAGGLNEQYF.

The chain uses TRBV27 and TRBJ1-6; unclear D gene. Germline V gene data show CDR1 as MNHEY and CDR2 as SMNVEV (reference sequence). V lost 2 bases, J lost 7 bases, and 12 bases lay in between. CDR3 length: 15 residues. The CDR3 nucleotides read TGTGCCAGCAGTTTAAGTGGGCCAGAAAATTCACCCCTCCACTTT. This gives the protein CASSLSGPENSPLHF.

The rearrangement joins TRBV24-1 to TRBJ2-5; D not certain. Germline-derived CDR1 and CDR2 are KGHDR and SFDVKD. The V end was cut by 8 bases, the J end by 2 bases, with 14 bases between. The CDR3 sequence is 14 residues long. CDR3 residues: CATIPNSAQETQYF. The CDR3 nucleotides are TGTGCCACCATCCCCAACTCCGCTCAAGAGACCCAGTACTTC.

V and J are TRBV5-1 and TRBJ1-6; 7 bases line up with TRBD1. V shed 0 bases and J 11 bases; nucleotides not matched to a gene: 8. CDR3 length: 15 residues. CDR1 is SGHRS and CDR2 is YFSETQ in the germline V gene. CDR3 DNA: TGCGCCAGCAGCTTGGAAAACCTACAGGGGACACCCCTCCACTTT. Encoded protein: CASSLENLQGTPLHF.

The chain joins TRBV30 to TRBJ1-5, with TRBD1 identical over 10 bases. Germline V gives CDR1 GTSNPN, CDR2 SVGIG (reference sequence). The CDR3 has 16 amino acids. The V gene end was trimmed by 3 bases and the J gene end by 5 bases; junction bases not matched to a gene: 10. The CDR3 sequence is CAWRPRDRGAHQPQHF. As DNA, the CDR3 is TGTGCCTGGAGACCTCGGGACAGGGGAGCTCATCAGCCCCAGCATTTT.

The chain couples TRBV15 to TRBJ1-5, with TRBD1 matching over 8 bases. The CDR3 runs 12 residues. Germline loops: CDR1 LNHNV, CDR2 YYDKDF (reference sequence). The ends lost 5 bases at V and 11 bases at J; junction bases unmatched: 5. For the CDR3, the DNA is TGTGCCACCAGCGTCCCGACAGGGGCCCAGCATTTT. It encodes CATSVPTGAQHF.

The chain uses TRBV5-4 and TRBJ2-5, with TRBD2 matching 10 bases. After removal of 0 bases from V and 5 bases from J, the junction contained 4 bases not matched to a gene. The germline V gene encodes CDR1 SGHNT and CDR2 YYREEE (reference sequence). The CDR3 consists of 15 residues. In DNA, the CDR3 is TGTGCCAGCAGCTTGGTACTAGCGGGAAGTGAGACCCAGTACTTC. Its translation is CASSLVLAGSETQYF.

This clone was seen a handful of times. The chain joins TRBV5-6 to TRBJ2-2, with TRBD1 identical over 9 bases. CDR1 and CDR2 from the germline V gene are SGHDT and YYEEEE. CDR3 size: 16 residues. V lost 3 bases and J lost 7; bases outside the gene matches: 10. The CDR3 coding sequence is TGTGCCAGCAGCTCCCTGGGACAGGGAGGACACGGGGAGCTGTTTTTT. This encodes CASSSLGQGGHGELFF.

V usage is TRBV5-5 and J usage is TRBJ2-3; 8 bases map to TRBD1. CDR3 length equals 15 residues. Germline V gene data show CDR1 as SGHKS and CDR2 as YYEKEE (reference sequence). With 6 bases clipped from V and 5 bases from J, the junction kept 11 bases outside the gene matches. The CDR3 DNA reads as TGTGCCAGCAACTTACAGGGGGGAGTTATAGATACGCAGTATTTT. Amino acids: CASNLQGGVIDTQYF. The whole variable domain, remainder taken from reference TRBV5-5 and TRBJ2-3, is DAGVTQSPTHLIKTRGQQVTLRCSPISGHKSVSWYQQVLGQGPQFIFQYYEKEERGRGNFPDRFSARQFPNYSSELNVNALLLGDSALYLCASNLQGGVIDTQYFGPGTRLTVL.

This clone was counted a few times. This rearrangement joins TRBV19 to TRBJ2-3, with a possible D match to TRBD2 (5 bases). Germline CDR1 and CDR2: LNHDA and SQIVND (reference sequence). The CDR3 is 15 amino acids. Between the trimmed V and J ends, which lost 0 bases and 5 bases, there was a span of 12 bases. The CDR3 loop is CASSIDRGVEDTQYF. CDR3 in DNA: TGTGCCAGTAGTATAGATCGGGGAGTGGAAGATACGCAGTATTTT.